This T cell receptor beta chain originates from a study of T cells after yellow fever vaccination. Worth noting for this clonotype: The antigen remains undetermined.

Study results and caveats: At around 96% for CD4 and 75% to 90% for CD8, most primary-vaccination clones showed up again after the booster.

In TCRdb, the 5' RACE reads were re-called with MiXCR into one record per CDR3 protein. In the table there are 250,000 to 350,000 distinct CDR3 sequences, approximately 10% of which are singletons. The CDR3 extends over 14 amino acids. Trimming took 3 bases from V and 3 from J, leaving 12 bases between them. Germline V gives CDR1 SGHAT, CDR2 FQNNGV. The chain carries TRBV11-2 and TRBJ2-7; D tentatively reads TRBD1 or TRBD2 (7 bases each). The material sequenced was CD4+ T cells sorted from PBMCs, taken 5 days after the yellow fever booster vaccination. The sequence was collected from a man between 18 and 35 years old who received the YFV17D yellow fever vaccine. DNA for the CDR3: TGTGCCAGCAGCTTCAGGGGGGGGAACTACGAGCAGTACTTC. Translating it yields CASSFRGGNYEQYF.